Below are 3 T cell receptor beta chains sequenced from a single sample in a study of cytomegalovirus exposure and HLA in healthy donors. The primer mix had 60 Vbeta and 13 Jbeta primers. Method: immunoSEQ multiplex PCR; TCRdb's copy keeps in-frame clones and lacks some. The table has 200,000 to 250,000 clones, roughly 80% seen once. The sequenced sample consisted of PBMCs. These TCRs come from a man aged 25 to 40 in good health and CMV-seronegative.

The CDR3 DNA sequence: TGTGCCAGCACCGGCACAGGTGTACAAGAGACCCAGTACTTC. Amino acid sequence: CASTGTGVQETQYF. The chain combines TRBV7-9 with TRBJ2-5; D perhaps matches TRBD1 (5 bases). The CDR3 is 14 amino acids. Trimming left V 7 bases short and J 2 bases short, with 14 bases between. Germline loops: CDR1 SEHNR, CDR2 FQNEAQ (reference sequence).

V gene TRBV5-1 combines with J gene TRBJ2-1; 8 nucleotides agree with TRBD1. CDR3 length equals 20 residues. The germline V gene encodes CDR1 SGHRS and CDR2 YFSETQ. Trimming removed 4 bases from V and 4 bases from J; junction bases left unmatched: 22. CDR3 residues: CASSNPTGDTPLTIYNEQFF. The CDR3 bases are TGCGCCAGCAGCAACCCGACAGGGGATACCCCACTAACCATTTACAATGAGCAGTTCTTC. Complete variable domain (other parts from reference TRBV5-1 and TRBJ2-1): KAGVTQTPRYLIKTRGQQVTLSCSPISGHRSVSWYQQTPGQGLQFLFEYFSETQRNKGNFPGRFSGRQFSNSRSEMNVSTLELGDSALYLCASSNPTGDTPLTIYNEQFFGPGTRLTVL.

The chain uses TRBV11-2 and TRBJ2-2, with TRBD2 identical over 11 bases. This CDR3 is 16 amino acids long. V dropped 5 bases and J dropped 6; count of bases not matched to a gene: 8. Germline CDR1 and CDR2: SGHAT and FQNNGV. CDR3 residues: CASSRIAGGPAGELFF. Written as DNA, the CDR3 is TGTGCCAGCAGCCGCATAGCGGGGGGGCCCGCCGGGGAGCTGTTTTTT.